Below, 7 T cell receptor beta chains from the same sample are listed, as sequenced in a study of blood T cells in healthy people across ages. Using a J-beta primer mix together with a sample-barcoded 5' primer, a second PCR was run for about 6 to 12 cycles. Using its own MiXCR run on the 5' RACE reads, TCRdb lists one record per CDR3 protein. The data show about 900,000 distinct CDR3 sequences, with 62% seen just once and 25% to 30% held by the top ten. The sequenced sample consisted of blood. The source is a man aged 25-40 years in good health.

The chain employs TRBV27 and TRBJ1-6, with 7 nucleotides matching TRBD1. Germline V gene sequence: CDR1 MNHEY, CDR2 SMNVEV (reference sequence). The length of the CDR3 is 16 residues. V lost 7 bases and J lost 0; bases outside the gene matches: 6. The CDR3 is CASTPQGRSYNSPLHF. Written as DNA, the CDR3 is TGTGCCAGCACCCCACAGGGGCGCTCCTATAATTCACCCCTCCACTTT.

The rearrangement joins TRBV2 to TRBJ1-2; D ambiguous. Germline CDR1 SNHLY, CDR2 FYNNEI. The CDR3 consists of 13 residues. V was cut by 9 bases and J by 8 bases, with 19 bases left in between. The CDR3 protein is CARGGKDNLGYTF. CDR3 bases: TGTGCCAGAGGTGGGAAAGACAATTTGGGCTACACCTTC.

This clonotype showed up just a few times. V and J are TRBV29-1 and TRBJ2-6; 8 bases align to TRBD1. V was pared by 4 bases and J by 0 bases, with 5 bases of the junction left unmatched. The CDR3 runs 16 residues. Germline loops: CDR1 SQVTM, CDR2 ANQGSEA. In DNA form, the CDR3 reads TGCAGCGTTGGGGGGACAGGATCCTCTGGGGCCAACGTCCTGACTTTC. Translating gives CSVGGTGSSGANVLTF.

This sequence joins TRBV10-1 and TRBJ2-1; D is possibly TRBD1 (5 bases). The germline V and J ends were trimmed by 8 bases and 8 bases, with 16 bases remaining between them. CDR1 is WNHNN and CDR2 is SYGVQD in the germline V gene (reference sequence). The CDR3 is made up of 13 amino acids. The chain's CDR3 is CASGSGVGHEQFF. CDR3 in DNA: TGCGCCAGCGGTTCTGGAGTGGGGCATGAGCAGTTCTTC.

This chain links TRBV5-1 with TRBJ2-4; weak D call: TRBD2 (6 bases). In germline, CDR1 is SGHRS, CDR2 YFSETQ. CDR3 length: 13 residues. V lost 0 bases to trimming and J lost 13 bases, with 14 bases between them. CDR3 loop: CASSLVGGIEQYF. CDR3 nucleotide sequence: TGCGCCAGCAGCTTGGTTGGGGGGATTGAGCAGTACTTC.

V and J are TRBV21-1 and TRBJ2-7; TRBD1 was called by the table and not checked on the DNA. The J call may be in error: the DNA end matches TRBJ2-5 better. TRBV21-1 is listed as a pseudogene. CDR3 length equals 14 residues. The CDR3 DNA reads as TGTGCCAGCCCCAACAGGAACCCAAATTGGACCCAGTACTTC. As protein: CASPNRNPNWTQYF.

The gene calls are TRBV7-3 and TRBJ1-1; tentative D call: TRBD1 (5 bases). Trimming shortened V by 2 bases and J by 3 bases, and 10 bases separated the two germline ends. The germline V gene has CDR1 SGHTA and CDR2 FQGTGA. The length of the CDR3 is 14 residues. CDR3 protein: CASSLLARDTEAFF. In DNA, the CDR3 is TGTGCCAGCAGCTTATTGGCCAGGGACACTGAAGCTTTCTTT.